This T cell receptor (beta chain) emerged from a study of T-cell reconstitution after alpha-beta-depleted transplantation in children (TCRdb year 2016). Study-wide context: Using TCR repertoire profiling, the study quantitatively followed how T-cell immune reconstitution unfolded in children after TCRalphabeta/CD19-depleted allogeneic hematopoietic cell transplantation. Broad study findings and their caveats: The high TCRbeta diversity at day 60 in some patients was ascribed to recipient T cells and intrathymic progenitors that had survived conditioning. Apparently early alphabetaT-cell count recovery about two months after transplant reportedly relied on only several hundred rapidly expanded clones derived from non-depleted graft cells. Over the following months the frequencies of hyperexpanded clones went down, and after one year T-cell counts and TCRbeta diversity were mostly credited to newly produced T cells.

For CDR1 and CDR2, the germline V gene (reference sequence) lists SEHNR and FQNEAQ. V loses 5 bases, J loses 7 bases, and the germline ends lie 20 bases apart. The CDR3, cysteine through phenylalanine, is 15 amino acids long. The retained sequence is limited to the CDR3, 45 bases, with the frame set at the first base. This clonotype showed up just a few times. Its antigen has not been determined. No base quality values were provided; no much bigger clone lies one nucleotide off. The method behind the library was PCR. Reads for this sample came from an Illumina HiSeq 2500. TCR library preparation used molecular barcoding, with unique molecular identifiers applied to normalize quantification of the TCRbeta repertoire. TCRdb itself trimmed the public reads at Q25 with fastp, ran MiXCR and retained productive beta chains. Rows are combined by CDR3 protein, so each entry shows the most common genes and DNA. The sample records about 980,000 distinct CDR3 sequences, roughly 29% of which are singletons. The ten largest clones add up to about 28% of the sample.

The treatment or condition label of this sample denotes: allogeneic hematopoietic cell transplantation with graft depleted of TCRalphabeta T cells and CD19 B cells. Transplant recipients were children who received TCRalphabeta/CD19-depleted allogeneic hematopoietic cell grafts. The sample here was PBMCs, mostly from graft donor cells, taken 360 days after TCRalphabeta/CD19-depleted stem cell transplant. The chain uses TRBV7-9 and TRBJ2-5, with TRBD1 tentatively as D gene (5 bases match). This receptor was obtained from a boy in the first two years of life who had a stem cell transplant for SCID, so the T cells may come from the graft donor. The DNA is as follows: TGTGCCAGCAGCAGTGGACAAGCTGTTCTACGGACCCAGTACTTC. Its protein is CASSSGQAVLRTQYF.